Listed below are T cell receptor beta chains from one sample, sequenced in a study of Graves' ophthalmopathy and Graves' hyperthyroidism. TCRdb processed the multiplex PCR reads anew with MiXCR; each CDR3 protein has one entry. The sample lists about 700,000 distinct CDR3 sequences; approximately 39% were seen once. Sequencing was performed on peripheral blood. All receptors come from an adult man with Graves' ophthalmopathy. The CDR3 runs from the conserved cysteine through the conserved F or W. A D gene is named only where the DNA matches it firmly. Clone size is given for some rows only: seen once, a few or many times, or a class if the clone is expanded.

abundance: -; j_gene: TRBJ1-5; d_gene: TRBD1; v_gene: TRBV29-1; CDR3aa: CSVAGTGRQPQHF; CDR3nt: TGCAGCGTAGCCGGGACAGGTCGTCAGCCCCAGCATTTT
abundance: -; j_gene: TRBJ1-5; d_gene: -; v_gene: TRBV2; CDR3aa: CASSVGCNPPQHF; CDR3nt: TGTGCCAGCAGTGTGGGTTGCAATCCGCCCCAGCATTTT
abundance: many; j_gene: TRBJ1-5; d_gene: TRBD1; v_gene: TRBV2; CDR3aa: CASRDRGAPQHF; CDR3nt: TGTGCCAGCAGGGACAGGGGGGCGCCCCAGCATTTT
abundance: -; j_gene: TRBJ1-1; d_gene: -; v_gene: TRBV7-9; CDR3aa: CASSYSITAFMNTEAFF; CDR3nt: TGTGCCAGCAGTTACTCGATTACGGCGTTCATGAACACTGAAGCTTTCTTT
abundance: many; j_gene: TRBJ2-5; d_gene: -; v_gene: TRBV2; CDR3aa: CASSRDGSPQYF; CDR3nt: TGTGCCAGCAGCCGGGACGGAAGTCCCCAGTACTTC
abundance: few; j_gene: TRBJ2-1; d_gene: TRBD2; v_gene: TRBV2; CDR3aa: CASSPIGLAGAGNEQFF; CDR3nt: TGTGCCAGCAGTCCAATTGGACTAGCGGGGGCGGGGAATGAGCAGTTCTTC
abundance: -; j_gene: TRBJ1-2; d_gene: TRBD1; v_gene: TRBV24-1; CDR3aa: CATSGQGPYGYTF; CDR3nt: TGTGCCACCAGTGGACAGGGCCCTTATGGCTACACCTTC
abundance: -; j_gene: TRBJ1-2; d_gene: -; v_gene: TRBV29-1; CDR3aa: CSETQTGNYGYTF; CDR3nt: TGCAGCGAGACACAAACCGGGAACTATGGCTACACCTTC
abundance: -; j_gene: TRBJ1-1; d_gene: -; v_gene: TRBV7-9; CDR3aa: CASSFGTTNEAFF; CDR3nt: TGTGCCAGCAGCTTCGGGACAACTAATGAAGCTTTCTTT
abundance: many; j_gene: TRBJ1-2; d_gene: -; v_gene: TRBV10-3; CDR3aa: CAISQGSEGYTF; CDR3nt: TGTGCCATCAGCCAGGGTTCAGAAGGCTACACCTTC
abundance: many; j_gene: TRBJ2-5; d_gene: TRBD2; v_gene: TRBV10-3; CDR3aa: CAISGDAGGIQETQYF; CDR3nt: TGTGCCATCAGTGGAGATGCGGGGGGGATCCAAGAGACCCAGTACTTC
abundance: few; j_gene: TRBJ2-7; d_gene: -; v_gene: TRBV20-1; CDR3aa: CSAIVSGTYEQYF; CDR3nt: TGCAGTGCCATAGTAAGCGGAACCTACGAGCAGTACTTC
abundance: many; j_gene: TRBJ2-5; d_gene: -; v_gene: TRBV11-2; CDR3aa: CASSSGARRDGETQYF; CDR3nt: TGTGCCAGCAGCTCTGGAGCCAGGCGGGATGGGGAGACCCAGTACTTC
abundance: -; j_gene: TRBJ2-3; d_gene: -; v_gene: TRBV2; CDR3aa: CASSDGTSTDTQYF; CDR3nt: TGTGCCAGCAGTGATGGGACCAGCACAGATACGCAGTATTTT
abundance: -; j_gene: TRBJ2-1; d_gene: -; v_gene: TRBV6-5; CDR3aa: CASSSRVGYNEQFF; CDR3nt: TGTGCCAGCAGTTCCAGGGTAGGCTACAATGAGCAGTTCTTC
abundance: -; j_gene: TRBJ1-6; d_gene: TRBD1; v_gene: TRBV29-1; CDR3aa: CSSWDSLSSYNSPLHF; CDR3nt: TGCAGCTCCTGGGACAGCCTGAGCTCCTATAATTCACCCCTCCACTTT
abundance: once; j_gene: TRBJ1-2; d_gene: -; v_gene: TRBV7-2; CDR3aa: CASSLDTSNYGYTF; CDR3nt: TGTGCCAGCAGCTTAGACACCTCTAACTATGGCTACACCTTC
abundance: many; j_gene: TRBJ1-2; d_gene: -; v_gene: TRBV12-3/TRBV12-4; CDR3aa: CASSFWARANYGYTF; CDR3nt: TGTGCCAGCAGTTTTTGGGCCAGGGCTAACTATGGCTACACCTTC
abundance: many; j_gene: TRBJ1-6; d_gene: -; v_gene: TRBV19; CDR3aa: CASRGVGDSPLHF; CDR3nt: TGTGCCAGTCGGGGGGTGGGGGATTCACCCCTCCACTTT
abundance: many; j_gene: TRBJ2-5; d_gene: TRBD1; v_gene: TRBV9; CDR3aa: CASSVAEGQPSETQYF; CDR3nt: TGTGCCAGCAGCGTAGCTGAGGGACAGCCTAGTGAGACCCAGTACTTC
abundance: -; j_gene: TRBJ1-2; d_gene: TRBD1; v_gene: TRBV11-1; CDR3aa: CASSQAGQGVGGYTF; CDR3nt: TGTGCCAGCAGCCAAGCCGGACAGGGGGTGGGTGGCTACACCTTC
abundance: few; j_gene: TRBJ1-1; d_gene: -; v_gene: TRBV12-3/TRBV12-4; CDR3aa: CASSFLSGTGTEAFF; CDR3nt: TGTGCCAGCAGTTTCCTTTCAGGGACGGGCACTGAAGCTTTCTTT
abundance: few; j_gene: TRBJ2-7; d_gene: -; v_gene: TRBV5-6; CDR3aa: CASSAPGRVYEQYF; CDR3nt: TGTGCCAGCAGCGCCCCCGGCAGGGTCTACGAGCAGTACTTC
abundance: -; j_gene: TRBJ2-2; d_gene: -; v_gene: TRBV12-3/TRBV12-4; CDR3aa: CASSLEKAGVTGELFF; CDR3nt: -
abundance: -; j_gene: TRBJ1-1; d_gene: -; v_gene: TRBV4-1; CDR3aa: CASSQEWDFMNTEAFF; CDR3nt: TGCGCCAGCAGCCAAGAATGGGACTTCATGAACACTGAAGCTTTCTTT
abundance: many; j_gene: TRBJ1-1; d_gene: -; v_gene: TRBV7-9; CDR3aa: CASSSHREMNTEAFF; CDR3nt: TGTGCCAGCAGCTCCCACAGGGAGATGAACACTGAAGCTTTCTTT
abundance: -; j_gene: TRBJ2-3; d_gene: -; v_gene: TRBV2; CDR3aa: CATNFASHRTDTQYF; CDR3nt: TGTGCCACCAATTTCGCATCCCATCGCACAGATACGCAGTATTTT
abundance: many; j_gene: TRBJ1-2; d_gene: -; v_gene: TRBV20-1; CDR3aa: CSAIWDAYGYTF; CDR3nt: TGCAGTGCCATCTGGGACGCTTATGGCTACACCTTC
abundance: many; j_gene: TRBJ2-7; d_gene: -; v_gene: TRBV12-5; CDR3aa: CASGLVDRRTYEQYF; CDR3nt: TGTGCTAGTGGTTTGGTGGACCGCAGGACCTACGAGCAGTACTTC
abundance: many; j_gene: TRBJ1-4; d_gene: TRBD1; v_gene: TRBV2; CDR3aa: CASSFPGQVDAIF; CDR3nt: TGTGCCAGCAGTTTCCCCGGACAGGTGGACGCGATTTTT
abundance: -; j_gene: TRBJ1-5; d_gene: -; v_gene: TRBV24-1; CDR3aa: CATSAGESYEHF; CDR3nt: TGTGCCACCAGTGCGGGCGAAAGCTACGAGCATTTT
abundance: -; j_gene: TRBJ1-1; d_gene: -; v_gene: TRBV19; CDR3aa: CASSYRRRGSTEAFF; CDR3nt: TGTGCCAGTAGCTACCGGAGGCGGGGAAGCACTGAAGCTTTCTTT
abundance: many; j_gene: TRBJ1-3; d_gene: -; v_gene: TRBV7-9; CDR3aa: CASSPPGFSGNTIYF; CDR3nt: TGTGCCAGCAGCCCACCCGGTTTCTCTGGAAACACCATATATTTT
abundance: -; j_gene: TRBJ2-5; d_gene: TRBD2; v_gene: TRBV7-2; CDR3aa: CASSLVEGLAETQYF; CDR3nt: TGTGCCAGCAGCTTAGTGGAGGGACTAGCGGAGACCCAGTACTTC
abundance: many; j_gene: TRBJ2-7; d_gene: -; v_gene: TRBV15; CDR3aa: CATSSGPLGYEQYF; CDR3nt: TGTGCCACCAGCAGCGGACCCCTGGGGTACGAGCAGTACTTC
abundance: few; j_gene: TRBJ2-7; d_gene: -; v_gene: TRBV9; CDR3aa: CASSFGGASSYEQYF; CDR3nt: TGTGCCAGCAGTTTTGGGGGGGCAAGCTCCTACGAGCAGTACTTC
abundance: many; j_gene: TRBJ1-3; d_gene: -; v_gene: TRBV7-9; CDR3aa: CASSSLPGQRKTGNTIYF; CDR3nt: TGTGCCAGCAGCTCTCTCCCGGGCCAGCGTAAAACTGGAAACACCATATATTTT
abundance: many; j_gene: TRBJ2-7; d_gene: TRBD2; v_gene: TRBV9; CDR3aa: CASSVGNSGRFTYEQYF; CDR3nt: TGTGCCAGCAGCGTAGGTAATAGCGGGAGATTTACCTACGAGCAGTACTTC
abundance: -; j_gene: TRBJ2-6; d_gene: -; v_gene: TRBV15; CDR3aa: CAASSADISGANVLTF; CDR3nt: TGTGCCGCCAGCAGCGCCGACATCTCTGGGGCCAACGTCCTGACTTTC
abundance: -; j_gene: TRBJ2-7; d_gene: -; v_gene: TRBV5-4; CDR3aa: CASSPTQGSHEQYF; CDR3nt: TGTGCCAGCAGCCCTACACAGGGAAGTCACGAGCAGTACTTC
abundance: -; j_gene: TRBJ2-7; d_gene: TRBD1; v_gene: TRBV9; CDR3aa: CASSVLTGGKSSYEQYF; CDR3nt: TGTGCCAGCAGCGTCCTTACAGGGGGTAAGAGCTCCTACGAGCAGTACTTC